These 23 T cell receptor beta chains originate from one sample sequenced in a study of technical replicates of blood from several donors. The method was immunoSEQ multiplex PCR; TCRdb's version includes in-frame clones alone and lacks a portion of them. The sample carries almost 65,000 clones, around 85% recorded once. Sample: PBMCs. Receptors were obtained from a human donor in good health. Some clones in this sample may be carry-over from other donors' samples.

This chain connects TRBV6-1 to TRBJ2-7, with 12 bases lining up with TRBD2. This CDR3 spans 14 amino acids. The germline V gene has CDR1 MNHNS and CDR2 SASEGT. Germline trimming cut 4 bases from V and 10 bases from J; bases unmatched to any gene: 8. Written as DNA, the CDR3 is TGTGCCAGCAGTGGACTAGCGGGGGCGGAAGGCCAGTACTTC. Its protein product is CASSGLAGAEGQYF.

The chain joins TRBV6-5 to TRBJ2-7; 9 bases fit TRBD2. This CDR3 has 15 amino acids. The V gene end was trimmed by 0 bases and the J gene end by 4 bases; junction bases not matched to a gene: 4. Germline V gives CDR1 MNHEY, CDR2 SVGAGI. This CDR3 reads CASSYSAGGAYEQYF. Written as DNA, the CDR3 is TGTGCCAGCAGTTACTCCGCGGGGGGGGCTTACGAGCAGTACTTC.

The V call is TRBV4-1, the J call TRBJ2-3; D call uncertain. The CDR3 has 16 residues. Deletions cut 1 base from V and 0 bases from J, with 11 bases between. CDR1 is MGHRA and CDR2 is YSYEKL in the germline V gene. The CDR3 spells CASSQVNLISTDTQYF. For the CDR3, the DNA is TGCGCCAGCAGCCAAGTAAACCTAATCAGCACAGATACGCAGTATTTT.

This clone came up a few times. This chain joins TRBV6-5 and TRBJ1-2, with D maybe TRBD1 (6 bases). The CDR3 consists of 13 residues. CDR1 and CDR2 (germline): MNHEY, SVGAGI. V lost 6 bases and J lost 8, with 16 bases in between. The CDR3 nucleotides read TGTGCCAGCAGGGACACAGGGTCCTCCGGCTACACCTTC. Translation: CASRDTGSSGYTF.

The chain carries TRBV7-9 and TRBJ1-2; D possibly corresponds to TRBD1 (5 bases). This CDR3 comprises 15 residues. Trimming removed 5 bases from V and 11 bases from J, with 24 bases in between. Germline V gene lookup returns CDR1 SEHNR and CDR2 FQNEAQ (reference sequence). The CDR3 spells CASSLTAGWAPLYTF. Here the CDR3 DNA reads TGTGCCAGCAGCCTTACAGCAGGGTGGGCTCCCCTATACACCTTC.

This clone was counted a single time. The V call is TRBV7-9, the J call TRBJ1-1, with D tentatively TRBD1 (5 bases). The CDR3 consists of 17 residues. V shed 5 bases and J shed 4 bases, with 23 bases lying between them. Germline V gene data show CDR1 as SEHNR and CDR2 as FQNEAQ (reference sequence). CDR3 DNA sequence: TGTGCCAGCAGCCCAGGAGGGGTCAGGGCGGCTTTCACTGAAGCTTTCTTT. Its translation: CASSPGGVRAAFTEAFF.

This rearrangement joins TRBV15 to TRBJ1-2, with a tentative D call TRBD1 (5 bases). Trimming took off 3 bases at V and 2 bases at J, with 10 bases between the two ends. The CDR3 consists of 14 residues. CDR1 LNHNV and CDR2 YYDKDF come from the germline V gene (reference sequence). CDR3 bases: TGTGCCACCAGCAGGACAGATTGGAACTATGGCTACACCTTC. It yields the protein CATSRTDWNYGYTF.

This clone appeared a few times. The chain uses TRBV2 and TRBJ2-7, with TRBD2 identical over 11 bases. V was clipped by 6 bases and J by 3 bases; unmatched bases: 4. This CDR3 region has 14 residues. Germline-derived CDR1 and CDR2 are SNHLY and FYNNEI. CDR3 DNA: TGTGCCAGCAGGGGGACTAGCGGACTCTACGAGCAGTACTTC. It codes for CASRGTSGLYEQYF.

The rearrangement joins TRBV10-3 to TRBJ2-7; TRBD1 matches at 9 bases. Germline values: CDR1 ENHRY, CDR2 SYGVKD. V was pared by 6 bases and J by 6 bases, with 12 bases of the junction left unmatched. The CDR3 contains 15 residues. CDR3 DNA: TGTGCCATCAGGGGGACAGGGAAAAATGCAGGCGAGCAGTACTTC. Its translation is CAIRGTGKNAGEQYF.

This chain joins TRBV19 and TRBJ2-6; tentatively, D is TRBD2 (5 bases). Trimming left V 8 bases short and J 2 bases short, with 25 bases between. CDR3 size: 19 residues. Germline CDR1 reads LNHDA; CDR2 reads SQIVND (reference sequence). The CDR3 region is CASCSSRFTTEAGANVLTF. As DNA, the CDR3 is TGTGCCAGTTGTAGCAGTCGTTTCACGACGGAGGCTGGGGCCAACGTCCTGACTTTC.

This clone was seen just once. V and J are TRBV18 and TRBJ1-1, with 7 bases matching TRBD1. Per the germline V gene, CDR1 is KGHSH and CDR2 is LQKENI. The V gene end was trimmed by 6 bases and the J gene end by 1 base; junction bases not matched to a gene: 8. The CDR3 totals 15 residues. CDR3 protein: CASSPLGTANTEAFF. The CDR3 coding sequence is TGTGCCAGCTCTCCTCTAGGGACAGCGAACACTGAAGCTTTCTTT.

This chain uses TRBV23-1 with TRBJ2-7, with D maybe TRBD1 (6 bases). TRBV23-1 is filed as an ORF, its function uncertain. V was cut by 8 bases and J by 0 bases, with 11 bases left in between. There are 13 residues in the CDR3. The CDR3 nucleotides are TGCGCCAGCCCTCAGGGGTACTCCTACGAGCAGTACTTC. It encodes CASPQGYSYEQYF.

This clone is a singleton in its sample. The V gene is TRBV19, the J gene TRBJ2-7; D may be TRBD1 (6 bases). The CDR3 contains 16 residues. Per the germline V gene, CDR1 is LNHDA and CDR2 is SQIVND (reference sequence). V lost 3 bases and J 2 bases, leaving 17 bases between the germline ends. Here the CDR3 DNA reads TGTGCCAGTAGTATCGCCGCAGGGGCGACAACCTACGAGCAGTACTTC. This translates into CASSIAAGATTYEQYF.

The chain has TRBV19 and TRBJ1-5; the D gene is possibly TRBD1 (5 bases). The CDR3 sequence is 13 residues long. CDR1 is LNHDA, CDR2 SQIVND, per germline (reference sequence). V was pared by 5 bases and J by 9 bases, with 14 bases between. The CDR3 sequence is CASSRQPHGPQHF. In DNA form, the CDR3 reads TGTGCCAGTAGTCGACAGCCCCATGGGCCCCAGCATTTT.

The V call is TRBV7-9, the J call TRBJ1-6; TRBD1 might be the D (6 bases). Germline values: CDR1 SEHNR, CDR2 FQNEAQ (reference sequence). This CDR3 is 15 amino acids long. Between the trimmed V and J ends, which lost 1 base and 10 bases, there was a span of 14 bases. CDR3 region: CASSLGQVVGSPLHF. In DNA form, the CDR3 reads TGTGCCAGCAGCTTAGGACAGGTAGTAGGGTCACCCCTCCACTTT.

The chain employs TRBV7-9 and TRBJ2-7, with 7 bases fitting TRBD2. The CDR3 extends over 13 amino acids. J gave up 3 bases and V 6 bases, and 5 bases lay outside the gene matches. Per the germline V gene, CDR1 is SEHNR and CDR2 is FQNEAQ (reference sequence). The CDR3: CASSLGGYYEQYF. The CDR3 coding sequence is TGTGCCAGCAGTTTGGGAGGGTACTACGAGCAGTACTTC.

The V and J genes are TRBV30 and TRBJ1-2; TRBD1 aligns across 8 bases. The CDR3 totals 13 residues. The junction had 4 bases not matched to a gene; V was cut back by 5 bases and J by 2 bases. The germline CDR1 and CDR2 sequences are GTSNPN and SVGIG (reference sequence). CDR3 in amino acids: CAWGQGENYGYTF. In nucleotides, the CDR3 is TGTGCCTGGGGACAGGGCGAAAACTATGGCTACACCTTC.

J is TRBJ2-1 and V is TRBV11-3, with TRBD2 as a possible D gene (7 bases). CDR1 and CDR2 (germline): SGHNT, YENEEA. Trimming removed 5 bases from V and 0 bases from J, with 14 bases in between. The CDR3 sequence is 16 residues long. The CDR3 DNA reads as TGTGCCAGCAGCCCTCACAGGGAGGGCTCCTACAATGAGCAGTTCTTC. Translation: CASSPHREGSYNEQFF.

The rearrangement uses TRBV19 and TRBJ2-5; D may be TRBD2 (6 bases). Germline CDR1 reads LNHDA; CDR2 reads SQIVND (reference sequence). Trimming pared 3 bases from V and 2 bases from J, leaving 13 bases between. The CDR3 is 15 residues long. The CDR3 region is CASSIGGSGQETQYF. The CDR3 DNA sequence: TGTGCCAGTAGTATCGGGGGTAGCGGACAAGAGACCCAGTACTTC.

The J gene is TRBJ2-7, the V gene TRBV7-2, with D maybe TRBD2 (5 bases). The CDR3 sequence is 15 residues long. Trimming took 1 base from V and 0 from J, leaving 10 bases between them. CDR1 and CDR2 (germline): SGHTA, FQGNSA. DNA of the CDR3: TGTGCCAGCAGCTTAGAGGACTTTTTCTCCTACGAGCAGTACTTC. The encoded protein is CASSLEDFFSYEQYF.

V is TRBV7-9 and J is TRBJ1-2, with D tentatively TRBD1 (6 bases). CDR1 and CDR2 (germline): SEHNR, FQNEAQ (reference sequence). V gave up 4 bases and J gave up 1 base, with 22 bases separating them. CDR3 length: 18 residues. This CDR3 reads CASSSVLSPAQGNYGYTF. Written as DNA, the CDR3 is TGTGCCAGCAGCTCTGTTCTCTCCCCCGCACAGGGTAACTATGGCTACACCTTC.

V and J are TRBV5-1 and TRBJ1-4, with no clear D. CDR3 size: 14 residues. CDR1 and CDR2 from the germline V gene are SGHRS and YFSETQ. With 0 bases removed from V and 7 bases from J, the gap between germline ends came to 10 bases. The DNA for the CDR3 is TGCGCCAGCAGCTTGGGAACAGAGGGTGAAAAACTGTTTTTT. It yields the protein CASSLGTEGEKLFF.

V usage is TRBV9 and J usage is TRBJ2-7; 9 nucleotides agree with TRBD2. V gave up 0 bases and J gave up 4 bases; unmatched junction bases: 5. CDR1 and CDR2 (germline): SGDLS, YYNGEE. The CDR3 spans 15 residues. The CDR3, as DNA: TGTGCCAGCAGCGTAGATAGCGGGAGTACATACGAGCAGTACTTC. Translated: CASSVDSGSTYEQYF.